This TCR beta chain was observed in a study of blood T cell repertoires in COVID-19. Study-wide background: COVID-19 samples from acute and convalescent phases originated in the United States, Italy and Spain. T cells, B-cell-depleted T cells, or PBMCs provided the cDNA or gDNA that served as material.

CDR1 is SGHRS and CDR2 is YFSETQ in the germline V gene. The V and J ends lost 0 bases and 0 bases, in that order; junction bases with no gene match: 2. This CDR3 is 16 amino acids long. In the authors' workflow: How many nucleated cells were present was estimated from reference gene primer amplification. Profiling relied on immunoSEQ multiplex PCR, and the TCRdb table lists in-frame clones only, not all of them. For V, J and clone size, that table is used; D and trimming come from the DNA. The data hold over 45,000 clones, with over 80% observed a single time. The TCR comes from a man in his 70s with acute or convalescent COVID-19. Sequencing was carried out using peripheral blood. The chain is built from TRBV5-1 and TRBJ2-2; 7 bases are a match to TRBD1. The CDR3 bases are TGCGCCAGCAGCTTGGCTCAGGGGGCGAACACCGGGGAGCTGTTTTTT. Translation gives CASSLAQGANTGELFF.